These 12 T cell receptor beta chains came from one sample sequenced in a study of T cell changes during pregnancy in multiple sclerosis. Measured with immunoSEQ multiplex PCR; TCRdb has only the in-frame clones, and not every one. The data hold 90,000 to 130,000 clones, with approximately 90% observed a single time. The sequenced sample was peripheral blood, obtained in the third trimester of pregnancy. The receptors stem from a female donor with multiple sclerosis, enrolled in a pregnancy study.

The rearrangement uses TRBV27 and TRBJ2-3; 7 bases match TRBD2. Looked up from germline, CDR1 is MNHEY and CDR2 is SMNVEV (reference sequence). After removal of 3 bases from V and 2 bases from J, the junction contained 23 bases not matched to a gene. The CDR3 runs 21 residues. CDR3 sequence (DNA): TGTGCCAGCAGTTTTCTCGGGGCAGGGAGTTTCAGGGACTACAACACAGATACGCAGTATTTT. It is translated as CASSFLGAGSFRDYNTDTQYF.

This chain connects TRBV7-3 to TRBJ2-3, with D possibly TRBD2 on 5 matching bases. CDR1 is SGHTA, CDR2 FQGTGA, per germline. The CDR3 sequence is 14 residues long. V gave up 6 bases and J gave up 1 base, with 11 bases separating them. In DNA form, the CDR3 reads TGTGCCAGCAGTGCCGAGGGTCGCACAGATACGCAGTATTTT. Amino acid sequence: CASSAEGRTDTQYF.

For the CDR3, the DNA is TGCGCCAGCAGCCCTCAGCCAGGGGCATGGGAGCAGTACTTC. This translates into CASSPQPGAWEQYF. V is TRBV4-1 and J is TRBJ2-7; D may be TRBD1 (6 bases). Trimming stripped 4 bases from V and 7 bases from J, with 17 bases between. There are 14 residues in the CDR3. Germline-derived CDR1 and CDR2 are MGHRA and YSYEKL.

The chain combines TRBV20-1 with TRBJ1-2; unclear D gene. The length of the CDR3 is 11 residues. Per germline, CDR1 DFQATT and CDR2 SNEGSKA (reference sequence). The ends were cut back, 3 bases at V and 6 bases at J, with 8 bases in the middle. CDR3 protein: CSASHGDGYTF. CDR3 DNA sequence: TGCAGTGCTAGTCACGGGGATGGCTACACCTTC.

The gene calls are TRBV5-1 and TRBJ1-3; possibly TRBD1 for D (5 bases). Per the germline V gene, CDR1 is SGHRS and CDR2 is YFSETQ. V gave up 8 bases and J gave up 2 bases, with 14 bases separating them. The CDR3 consists of 14 residues. The CDR3 DNA reads as TGCGCCAGTGGTGGGGGGTCACCTGGAAACACCATATATTTT. This encodes CASGGGSPGNTIYF.

J is TRBJ2-3 and V is TRBV11-2, with D hard to call. The CDR3 runs to 17 residues. Per germline, CDR1 SGHAT and CDR2 FQNNGV. The V and J ends lost 5 bases and 4 bases respectively, with 22 bases between them. This CDR3 is CASSRSRSARSPDTQYF. CDR3 bases: TGTGCCAGCAGCCGCTCCCGATCCGCCAGGTCTCCAGATACGCAGTATTTT.

V is TRBV9 and J is TRBJ2-3; D is unresolved. This CDR3 is built from 14 residues. Trimming pared 2 bases from V and 0 bases from J, leaving 7 bases between. Germline CDR1 and CDR2: SGDLS and YYNGEE. The CDR3 loop reads CASSVGSSTDTQYF. For the CDR3, the DNA is TGTGCCAGCAGCGTTGGCTCGAGCACAGATACGCAGTATTTT.

The chain employs TRBV5-4 and TRBJ1-2; a possible D gene is TRBD1 (5 bases). V was shortened by 4 bases and J by 1 base, with 17 bases between the two germline ends. Germline CDR1 is SGHNT and CDR2 is YYREEE (reference sequence). This CDR3 is built from 16 residues. The CDR3 is CASSPSTGYINYGYTF. CDR3 coding DNA: TGTGCCAGCAGCCCGTCTACAGGATATATTAACTATGGCTACACCTTC.

The rearrangement uses TRBV7-8 and TRBJ2-7; tentatively, D is TRBD1 or TRBD2 (5 bases each). The CDR3 totals 15 residues. The germline V and J ends were trimmed by 5 bases and 5 bases, with 19 bases remaining between them. CDR1 is SGHVS, CDR2 FQNEAQ, per germline. This chain's CDR3 is CASSLEGRDFDEQYF. CDR3 nucleotides: TGTGCCAGCAGCCTAGAGGGCAGGGATTTCGACGAGCAGTACTTC.

The V call is TRBV10-3, the J call TRBJ2-1; no firm D call. V lost 2 bases to trimming and J lost 7 bases, with 9 bases between them. CDR1 ENHRY and CDR2 SYGVKD come from the germline V gene. This CDR3 is built from 13 residues. CDR3 residues: CAISEAAKNEQFF. CDR3 nucleotides: TGTGCCATCAGTGAGGCGGCCAAAAATGAGCAGTTCTTC.

For this clone: This sample also contains other DNA sequences that code for the same CDR3. The chain employs TRBV28 and TRBJ2-7, with D unclear. The CDR3 contains 12 residues. CDR1 is MDHEN and CDR2 is SYDVKM in the germline V gene. V was clipped by 2 bases and J by 3 bases, with 5 bases between them. CDR3 nucleotides: TGTGCCAGCAGTTTACGAGGCTACGAGCAGTACTTC. This codes for CASSLRGYEQYF.

V usage is TRBV2 and J usage is TRBJ2-7, with D uncertain. V was shortened by 7 bases and J by 2 bases, with 21 bases between the two germline ends. The CDR3 has 16 residues. Germline V lookup: CDR1 SNHLY, CDR2 FYNNEI. The CDR3 bases are TGTGCCAGCAAGGCCAGAGCACACTACTACCCCTACGAGCAGTACTTC. This codes for CASKARAHYYPYEQYF.